A selection of T cell receptor beta chains follows, all from one sample in a study of blood T cell repertoires in COVID-19. This table comes from immunoSEQ multiplex PCR, and its TCRdb copy is limited to in-frame clones, with some not included. This sample has 55,000 to 70,000 clones, with approximately 87% found just once. The material sequenced was peripheral blood. All receptors come from a man aged 60 to 75 with acute or convalescent COVID-19. CDR3s include the opening cysteine and the closing phenylalanine or tryptophan. The D gene is left open where the match is weak. Not every row has a clone size; where given, it reads once, few, many or a size class.

TRBJ1-2 | NA | TRBV6-1 | 14 | NA | TGTGCCAGCAGTGAAATCGACAAAATCTATGGCTACACCTTC | CASSEIDKIYGYTF
TRBJ2-7 | once | TRBV3-1/TRBV3-2 | 15 | NA | TGTGCCAGCAGCCAAGATGAAGGGGGGGGGCACGAGCAGTACTTC | CASSQDEGGGHEQYF
TRBJ1-1 | NA | TRBV28 | 15 | TRBD1 | TGTGCCAGCAGTTCCCGGACAGGGGTGAACACTGAAGCTTTCTTT | CASSSRTGVNTEAFF
TRBJ1-3 | NA | TRBV7-8 | 19 | NA | TGTGCCAGCAGCTTAGCATCAGGGATAAACTTTTCGCCTGGAAACACCATATATTTT | CASSLASGINFSPGNTIYF
TRBJ2-1 | NA | TRBV2 | 14 | NA | TGTGCCAGCAGTGATGGGGGCCGAGTCGATGAGCAGTTCTTC | CASSDGGRVDEQFF
TRBJ1-5 | NA | TRBV7-2 | 14 | TRBD1 | TGTGCCAGCAGGCCTACAGGGGACGGCCAGCCCCAGCATTTT | CASRPTGDGQPQHF
TRBJ1-1 | NA | TRBV9 | 14 | TRBD1 | TGTGCCAGCAGCCAGGAGGGGGCTAGGACTGAAGCTTTCTTT | CASSQEGARTEAFF
TRBJ1-5 | few | TRBV7-9 | 14 | TRBD1 | TGTGCCAGCAGCCCGACAGGGGACTGGGAGCCCCAGCATTTT | CASSPTGDWEPQHF
TRBJ2-5 | NA | TRBV15 | 15 | NA | TGTGCCACCAGCAGAGATCCGAGCGGTGGGGAGACCCAGTACTTC | CATSRDPSGGETQYF
TRBJ1-1 | NA | TRBV4-2 | 14 | NA | TGTGCCAGCAGCCAAGAGTCAGGGGCGTGGAGAGCTTTCTTT | CASSQESGAWRAFF
TRBJ2-4 | NA | TRBV20-1 | 14 | NA | TGCAGTGCTAGTCTACCCGTCGCCAAAAACATTCAGTACTTC | CSASLPVAKNIQYF
TRBJ2-7 | NA | TRBV7-6 | 13 | TRBD1 | TGTGCCAGCAGCCCTGGGACAGTCGACGAGCAGTACTTC | CASSPGTVDEQYF
TRBJ2-3 | NA | TRBV9 | 16 | TRBD2 | TGTGCCAGCAGACAGCCGGGACTAGCGTTTTCAGATACGCAGTATTTT | CASRQPGLAFSDTQYF
TRBJ2-2 | NA | TRBV27 | 16 | TRBD1 | TGTGCCAGCAGTCACCTTACAGGGGCGAACACCGGGGAGCTGTTTTTT | CASSHLTGANTGELFF
TRBJ1-1 | few | TRBV2 | 14 | TRBD1 | TGTGCCAGCAGTAGGGACAGCCGGTGGACTGAAGCTTTCTTT | CASSRDSRWTEAFF
TRBJ1-5 | NA | TRBV12-3/TRBV12-4 | 12 | NA | TGTGCCAGCAGTCGAGCAGGTAGACCCCAGCATTTT | CASSRAGRPQHF
TRBJ1-4 | NA | TRBV30 | 13 | NA | TGTGCCTGGAGTTTTCTCGTTAATGAAAAACTGTTTTTT | CAWSFLVNEKLFF
TRBJ2-1 | NA | TRBV11-2 | 15 | NA | TGTGCCAGCAGCACTACATTCGCTTCCTACAATGAGCAGTTCTTC | CASSTTFASYNEQFF
TRBJ1-2 | NA | TRBV6-6 | 16 | NA | TGTGCCAGCAGTTACTCGGGGCAGGCCAGTAACTATGGCTACACCTTC | CASSYSGQASNYGYTF